This T cell receptor (beta chain) was recovered during a study of blood T cell repertoires in COVID-19. On the study more broadly: T cells, B-cell-depleted T cells, or PBMCs supplied cDNA or gDNA.

Sequenced by immunoSEQ multiplex PCR; TCRdb stores in-frame clones only, minus some. Counted here are some 370,000 clones, 80% to 90% occurring once; the ten biggest clones make up less than 11%. V lost 8 bases and J lost 1, with 14 bases in between. From germline, CDR1 is LNHDA and CDR2 SQIVND (reference sequence). CDR3 size: 14 residues. The TCR sequence derives from a woman in her twenties or thirties with COVID-19, enrolled during active disease. The chain links TRBV19 to TRBJ2-5; TRBD1 might be the D (6 bases). The sequenced sample consisted of peripheral blood. In DNA, the CDR3 is TGTGCCAGTTCCTTCAGGGGCCTCCAAGAGACCCAGTACTTC. Protein product: CASSFRGLQETQYF.